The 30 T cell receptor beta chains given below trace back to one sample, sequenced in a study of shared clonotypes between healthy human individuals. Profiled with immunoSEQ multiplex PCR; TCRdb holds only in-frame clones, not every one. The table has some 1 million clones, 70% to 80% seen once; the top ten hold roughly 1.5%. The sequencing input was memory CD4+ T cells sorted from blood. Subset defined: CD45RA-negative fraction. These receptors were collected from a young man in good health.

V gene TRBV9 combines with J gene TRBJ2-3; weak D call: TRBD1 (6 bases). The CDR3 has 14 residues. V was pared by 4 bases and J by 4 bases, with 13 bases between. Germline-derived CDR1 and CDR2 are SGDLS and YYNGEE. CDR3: CASSTGTPSDTQYF. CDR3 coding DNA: TGTGCCAGCAGCACCGGGACACCGTCAGATACGCAGTATTTT.

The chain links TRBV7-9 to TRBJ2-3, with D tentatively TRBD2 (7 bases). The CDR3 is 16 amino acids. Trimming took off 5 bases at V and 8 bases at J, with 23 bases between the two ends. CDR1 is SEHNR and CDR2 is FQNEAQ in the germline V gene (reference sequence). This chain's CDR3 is CASSPVRLRGPTTQYF. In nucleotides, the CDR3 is TGTGCCAGCAGCCCAGTGAGGTTGCGGGGGCCAACTACGCAGTATTTT. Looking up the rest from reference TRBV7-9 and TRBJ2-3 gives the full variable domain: DTGVSQNPRHKITKRGQNVTFRCDPISEHNRLYWYRQTLGQGPEFLTYFQNEAQLEKSRLLSDRFSAERPKGSFSTLEIQRTEQGDSAMYLCASSPVRLRGPTTQYFGPGTRLTVL.

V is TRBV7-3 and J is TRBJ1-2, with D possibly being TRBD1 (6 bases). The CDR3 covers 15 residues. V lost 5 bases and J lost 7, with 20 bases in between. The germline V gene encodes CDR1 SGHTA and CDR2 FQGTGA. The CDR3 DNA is TGTGCCAGCAGCCCAAGTTGGGGGCAGGATAGTGGCTACACCTTC. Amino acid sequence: CASSPSWGQDSGYTF.

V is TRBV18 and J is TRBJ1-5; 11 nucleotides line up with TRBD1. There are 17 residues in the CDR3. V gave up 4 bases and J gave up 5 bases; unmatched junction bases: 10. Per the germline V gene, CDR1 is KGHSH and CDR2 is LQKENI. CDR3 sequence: CASSQGTGGVSDQPQHF. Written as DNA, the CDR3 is TGTGCCAGCTCACAAGGGACAGGGGGGGTTTCGGATCAGCCCCAGCATTTT.

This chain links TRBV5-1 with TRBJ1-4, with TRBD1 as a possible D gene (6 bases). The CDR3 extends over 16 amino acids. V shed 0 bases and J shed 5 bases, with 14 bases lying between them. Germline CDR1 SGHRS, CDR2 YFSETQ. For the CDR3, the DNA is TGCGCCAGCAGCTTGGCAGGGGACGGGCAAAATGAAAAACTGTTTTTT. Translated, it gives CASSLAGDGQNEKLFF.

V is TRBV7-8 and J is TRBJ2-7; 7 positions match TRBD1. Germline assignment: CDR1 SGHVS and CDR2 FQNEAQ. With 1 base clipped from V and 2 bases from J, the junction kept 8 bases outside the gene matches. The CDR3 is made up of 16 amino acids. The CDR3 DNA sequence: TGTGCCAGCAGCTTAGGGGGTGGGACAGCTACCTACGAGCAGTACTTC. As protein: CASSLGGGTATYEQYF. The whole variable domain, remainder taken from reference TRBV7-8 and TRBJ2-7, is GAGVSQSPRYKVAKRGQDVALRCDPISGHVSLFWYQQALGQGPEFLTYFQNEAQLDKSGLPSDRFFAERPEGSVSTLKIQRTQQEDSAVYLCASSLGGGTATYEQYFGPGTRLTVT.

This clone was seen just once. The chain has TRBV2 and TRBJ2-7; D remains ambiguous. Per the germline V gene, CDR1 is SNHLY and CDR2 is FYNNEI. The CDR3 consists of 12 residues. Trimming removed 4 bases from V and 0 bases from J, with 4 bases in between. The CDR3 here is CASSAASYEQYF. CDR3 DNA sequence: TGTGCCAGCAGTGCGGCCTCCTACGAGCAGTACTTC.

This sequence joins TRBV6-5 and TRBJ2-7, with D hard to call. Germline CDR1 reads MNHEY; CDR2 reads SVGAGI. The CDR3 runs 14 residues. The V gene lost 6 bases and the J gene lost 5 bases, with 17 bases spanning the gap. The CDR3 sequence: CASRPPIGLDEQYF. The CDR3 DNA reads TGTGCCAGCAGGCCACCTATAGGGCTCGACGAGCAGTACTTC.

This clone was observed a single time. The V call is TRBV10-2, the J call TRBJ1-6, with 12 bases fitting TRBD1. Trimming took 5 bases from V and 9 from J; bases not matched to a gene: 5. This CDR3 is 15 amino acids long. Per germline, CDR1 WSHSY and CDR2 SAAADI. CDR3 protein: CASSPGTGGPSPLHF. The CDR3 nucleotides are TGCGCCAGCAGTCCCGGGACAGGGGGCCCTTCACCCCTCCACTTT.

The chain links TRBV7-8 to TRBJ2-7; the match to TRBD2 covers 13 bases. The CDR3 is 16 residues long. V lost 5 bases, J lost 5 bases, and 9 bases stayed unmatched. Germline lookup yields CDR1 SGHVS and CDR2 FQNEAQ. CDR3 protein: CASSPRTSGSKDEQYF. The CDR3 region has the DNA TGTGCCAGCAGCCCCCGGACTAGCGGGAGTAAGGACGAGCAGTACTTC.

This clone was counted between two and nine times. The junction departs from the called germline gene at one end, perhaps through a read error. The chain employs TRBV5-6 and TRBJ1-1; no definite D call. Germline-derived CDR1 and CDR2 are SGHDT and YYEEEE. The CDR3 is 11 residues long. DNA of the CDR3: TGTGCCAGCAACCTGAAGACTGAAGCTTTCTTT. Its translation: CASNLKTEAFF.

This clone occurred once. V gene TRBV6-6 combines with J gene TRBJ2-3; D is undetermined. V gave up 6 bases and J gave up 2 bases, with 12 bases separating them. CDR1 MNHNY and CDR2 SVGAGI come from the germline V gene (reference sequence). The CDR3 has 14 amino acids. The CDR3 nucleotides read TGTGCCAGCAGCGTCGGGTCGTCCACAGATACGCAGTATTTT. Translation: CASSVGSSTDTQYF.

Here the CDR3 DNA reads TGCAGGCAGGACAATGAGCAGTTCTTC. It codes for CRQDNEQFF. The chain combines TRBV20-1 with TRBJ2-1; D not certain. The germline gives CDR1 DFQATT, CDR2 SNEGSKA (reference sequence). The CDR3 is made up of 9 amino acids.

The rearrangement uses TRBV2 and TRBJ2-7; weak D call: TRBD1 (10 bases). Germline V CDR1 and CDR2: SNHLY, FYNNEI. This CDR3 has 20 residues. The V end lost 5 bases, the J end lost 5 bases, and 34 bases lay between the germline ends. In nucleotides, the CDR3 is TGTGCCAGCAGTTTAACAGGACAGGGGGTTGTGGTAGCGGGGGCCGACGAGCAGTACTTC. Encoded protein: CASSLTGQGVVVAGADEQYF.

CDR3 in amino acids: CASSLIRGSSNQPQHF. For the CDR3, the DNA is TGTGCCAGCAGCTTAATCAGAGGGTCTAGCAATCAGCCCCAGCATTTT. The genes are TRBV11-2 and TRBJ1-5; D is uncertain. V shed 2 bases and J shed 0 bases, with 11 bases lying between them. The germline V gene has CDR1 SGHAT and CDR2 FQNNGV. This CDR3 is built from 16 residues.

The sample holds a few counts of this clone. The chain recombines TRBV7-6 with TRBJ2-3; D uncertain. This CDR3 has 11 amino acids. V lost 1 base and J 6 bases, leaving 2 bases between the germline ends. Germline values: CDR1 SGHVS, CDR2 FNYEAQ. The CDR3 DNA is TGTGCCAGCAGCTTAGAGGATACGCAGTATTTT. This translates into CASSLEDTQYF.

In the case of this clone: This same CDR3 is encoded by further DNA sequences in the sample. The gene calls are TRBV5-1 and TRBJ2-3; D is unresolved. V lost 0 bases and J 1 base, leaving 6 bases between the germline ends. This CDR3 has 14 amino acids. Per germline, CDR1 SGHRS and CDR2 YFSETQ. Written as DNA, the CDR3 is TGCGCCAGCAGCTTGGATGCAGGCACAGATACGCAGTATTTT. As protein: CASSLDAGTDTQYF. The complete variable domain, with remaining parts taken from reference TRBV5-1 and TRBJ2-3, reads KAGVTQTPRYLIKTRGQQVTLSCSPISGHRSVSWYQQTPGQGLQFLFEYFSETQRNKGNFPGRFSGRQFSNSRSEMNVSTLELGDSALYLCASSLDAGTDTQYFGPGTRLTVL.

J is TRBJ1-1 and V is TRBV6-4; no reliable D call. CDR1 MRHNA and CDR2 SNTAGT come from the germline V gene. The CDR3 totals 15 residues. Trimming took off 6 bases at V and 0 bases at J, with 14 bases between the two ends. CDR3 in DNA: TGTGCCAGCAGGCAGGAGGGCCGGATGAACACTGAAGCTTTCTTT. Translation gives CASRQEGRMNTEAFF.

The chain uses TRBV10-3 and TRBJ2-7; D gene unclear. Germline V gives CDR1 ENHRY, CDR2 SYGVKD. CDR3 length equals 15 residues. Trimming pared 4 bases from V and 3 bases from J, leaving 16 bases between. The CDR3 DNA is TGTGCCATCAGTGCCGGCCCGCGATATAACTACGAGCAGTACTTC. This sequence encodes CAISAGPRYNYEQYF.

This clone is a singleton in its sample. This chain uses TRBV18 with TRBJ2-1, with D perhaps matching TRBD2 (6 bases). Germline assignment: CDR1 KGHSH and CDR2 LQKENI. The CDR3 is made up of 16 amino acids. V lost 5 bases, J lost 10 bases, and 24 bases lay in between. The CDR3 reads CASSRSPGTFNSEQFF. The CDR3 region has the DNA TGTGCCAGCTCAAGATCTCCGGGGACTTTCAACAGCGAGCAGTTCTTC.

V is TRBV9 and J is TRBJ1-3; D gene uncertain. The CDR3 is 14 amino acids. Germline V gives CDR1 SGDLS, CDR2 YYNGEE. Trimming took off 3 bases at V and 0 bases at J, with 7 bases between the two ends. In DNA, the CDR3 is TGTGCCAGCAGCGACACCCACTCTGGAAACACCATATATTTT. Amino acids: CASSDTHSGNTIYF.

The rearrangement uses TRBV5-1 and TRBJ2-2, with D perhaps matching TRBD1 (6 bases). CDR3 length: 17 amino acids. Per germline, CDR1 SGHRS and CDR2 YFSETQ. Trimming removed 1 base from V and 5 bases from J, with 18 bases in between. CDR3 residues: CASSLFDGQGRTGELFF. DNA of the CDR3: TGCGCCAGCAGCTTGTTTGACGGTCAGGGGCGTACCGGGGAGCTGTTTTTT.

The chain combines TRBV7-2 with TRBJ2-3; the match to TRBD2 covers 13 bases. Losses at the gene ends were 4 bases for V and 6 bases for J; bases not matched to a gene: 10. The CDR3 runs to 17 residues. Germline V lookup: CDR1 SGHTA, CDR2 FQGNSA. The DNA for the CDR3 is TGTGCCAGCAGCTCTGCCGGGACTAGCGGGAATTGGGATACGCAGTATTTT. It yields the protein CASSSAGTSGNWDTQYF. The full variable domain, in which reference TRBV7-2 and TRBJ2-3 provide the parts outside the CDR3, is GAGVSQSPSNKVTEKGKDVELRCDPISGHTALYWYRQSLGQGLEFLIYFQGNSAPDKSGLPSDRFSAERTGGSVSTLTIQRTQQEDSAVYLCASSSAGTSGNWDTQYFGPGTRLTVL.

The CDR3 region has the DNA TGTGCCAGCAGCACCCGGGGGGGGGCCACTGAAGCTTTCTTT. Residues: CASSTRGGATEAFF. This chain uses TRBV7-2 with TRBJ1-1, with D possibly matching TRBD1 (6 bases). The CDR3 totals 14 residues. The V and J ends lost 5 bases and 4 bases respectively, with 14 bases between them. Germline assignment: CDR1 SGHTA and CDR2 FQGNSA.

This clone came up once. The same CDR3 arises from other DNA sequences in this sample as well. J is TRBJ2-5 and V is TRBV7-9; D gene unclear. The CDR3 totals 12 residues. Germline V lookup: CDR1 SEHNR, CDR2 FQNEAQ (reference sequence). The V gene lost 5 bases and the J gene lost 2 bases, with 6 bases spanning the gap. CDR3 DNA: TGTGCCAGCAGCGTCAATCAAGAGACCCAGTACTTC. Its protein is CASSVNQETQYF.

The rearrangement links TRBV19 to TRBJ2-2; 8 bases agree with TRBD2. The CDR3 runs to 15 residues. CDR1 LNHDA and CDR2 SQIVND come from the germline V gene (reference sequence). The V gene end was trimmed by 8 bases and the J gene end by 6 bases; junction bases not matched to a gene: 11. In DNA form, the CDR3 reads TGTGCCAGTGCCCGGGAGACCGGGGGGGCCGGGGAGCTGTTTTTT. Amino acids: CASARETGGAGELFF.

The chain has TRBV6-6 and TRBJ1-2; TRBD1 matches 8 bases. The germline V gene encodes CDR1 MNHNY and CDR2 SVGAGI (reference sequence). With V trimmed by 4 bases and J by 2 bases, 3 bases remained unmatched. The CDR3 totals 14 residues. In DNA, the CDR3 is TGTGCCAGCAGTTCGACAGGGGAGAACTATGGCTACACCTTC. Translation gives CASSSTGENYGYTF.

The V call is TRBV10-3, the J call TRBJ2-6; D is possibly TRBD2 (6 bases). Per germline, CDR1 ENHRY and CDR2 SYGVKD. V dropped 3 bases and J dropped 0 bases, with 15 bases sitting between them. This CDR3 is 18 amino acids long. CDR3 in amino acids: CAISEGGSGLSGANVLTF. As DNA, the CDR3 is TGTGCCATCAGTGAAGGAGGGTCTGGTCTCTCTGGGGCCAACGTCCTGACTTTC.

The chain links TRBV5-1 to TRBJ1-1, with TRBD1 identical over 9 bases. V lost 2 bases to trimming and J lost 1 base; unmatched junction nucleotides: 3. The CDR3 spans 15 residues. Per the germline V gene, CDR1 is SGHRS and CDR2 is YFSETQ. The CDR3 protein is CASSFGTGTNTEAFF. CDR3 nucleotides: TGCGCCAGCAGCTTCGGGACAGGGACGAACACTGAAGCTTTCTTT.

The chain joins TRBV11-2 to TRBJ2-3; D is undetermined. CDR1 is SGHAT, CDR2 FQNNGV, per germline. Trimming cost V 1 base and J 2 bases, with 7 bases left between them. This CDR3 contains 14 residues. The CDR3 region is CASSLASPTDTQYF. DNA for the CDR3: TGTGCCAGCAGCTTAGCCAGCCCCACAGATACGCAGTATTTT. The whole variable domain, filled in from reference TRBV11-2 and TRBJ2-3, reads EAGVAQSPRYKIIEKRQSVAFWCNPISGHATLYWYQQILGQGPKLLIQFQNNGVVDDSQLPKDRFSAERLKGVDSTLKIQPAKLEDSAVYLCASSLASPTDTQYFGPGTRLTVL.